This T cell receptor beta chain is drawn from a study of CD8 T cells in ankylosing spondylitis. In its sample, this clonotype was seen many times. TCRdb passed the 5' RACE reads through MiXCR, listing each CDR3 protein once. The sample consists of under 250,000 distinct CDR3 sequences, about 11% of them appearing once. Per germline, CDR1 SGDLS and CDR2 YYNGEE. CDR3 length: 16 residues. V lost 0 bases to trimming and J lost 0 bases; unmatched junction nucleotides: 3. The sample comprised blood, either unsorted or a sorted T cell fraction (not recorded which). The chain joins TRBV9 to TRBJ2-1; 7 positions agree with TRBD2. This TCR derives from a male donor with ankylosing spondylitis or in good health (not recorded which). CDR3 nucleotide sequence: TGTGCCAGCAGCGTAGACGGCGGGAGCTCCTACAATGAGCAGTTCTTC. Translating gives CASSVDGGSSYNEQFF.